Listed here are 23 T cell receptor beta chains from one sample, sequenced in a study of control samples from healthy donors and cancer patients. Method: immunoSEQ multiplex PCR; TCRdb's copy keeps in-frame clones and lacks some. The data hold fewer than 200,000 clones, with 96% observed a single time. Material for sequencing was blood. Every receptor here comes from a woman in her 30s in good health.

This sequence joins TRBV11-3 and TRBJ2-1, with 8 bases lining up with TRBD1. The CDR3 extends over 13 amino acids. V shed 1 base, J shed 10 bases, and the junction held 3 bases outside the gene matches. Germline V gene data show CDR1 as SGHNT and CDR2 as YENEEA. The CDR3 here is CASSLASGGEQFF. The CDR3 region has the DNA TGTGCCAGCAGCTTAGCTTCAGGGGGCGAGCAGTTCTTC.

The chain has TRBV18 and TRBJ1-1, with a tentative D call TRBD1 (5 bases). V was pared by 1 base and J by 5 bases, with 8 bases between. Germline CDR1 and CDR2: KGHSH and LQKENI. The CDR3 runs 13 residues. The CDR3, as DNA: TGTGCCAGCTCACCACGGGGGGAGACTGAAGCTTTCTTT. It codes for CASSPRGETEAFF.

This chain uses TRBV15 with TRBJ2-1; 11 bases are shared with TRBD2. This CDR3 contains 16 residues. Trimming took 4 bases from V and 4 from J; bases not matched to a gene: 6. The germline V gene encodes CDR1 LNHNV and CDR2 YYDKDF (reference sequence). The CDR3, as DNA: TGTGCCACCAGCAAGCTGACTAGCGGGGTATACAATGAGCAGTTCTTC. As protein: CATSKLTSGVYNEQFF.

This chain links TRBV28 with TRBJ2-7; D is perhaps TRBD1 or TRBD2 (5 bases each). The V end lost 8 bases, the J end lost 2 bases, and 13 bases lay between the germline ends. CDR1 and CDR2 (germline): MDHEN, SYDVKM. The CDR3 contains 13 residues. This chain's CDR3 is CASGTGLAYEQYF. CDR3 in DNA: TGTGCCAGCGGGACGGGGTTAGCCTACGAGCAGTACTTC.

CDR3 amino acids: CASSLDGTTSYEQYF. The CDR3 DNA sequence: TGCGCCAGCAGCTTGGACGGGACTACCTCCTACGAGCAGTACTTC. The chain joins TRBV5-1 to TRBJ2-7, with TRBD2 identical over 7 bases. V was clipped by 0 bases and J by 0 bases; unmatched bases: 3. CDR1 is SGHRS and CDR2 is YFSETQ in the germline V gene. This CDR3 has 15 residues.

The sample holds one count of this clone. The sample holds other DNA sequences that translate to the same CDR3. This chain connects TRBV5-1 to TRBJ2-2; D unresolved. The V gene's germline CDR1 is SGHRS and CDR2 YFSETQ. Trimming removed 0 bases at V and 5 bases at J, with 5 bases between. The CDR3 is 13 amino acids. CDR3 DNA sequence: TGCGCCAGCAGCTTGGTAGTGACCGGGGAGCTGTTTTTT. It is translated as CASSLVVTGELFF.

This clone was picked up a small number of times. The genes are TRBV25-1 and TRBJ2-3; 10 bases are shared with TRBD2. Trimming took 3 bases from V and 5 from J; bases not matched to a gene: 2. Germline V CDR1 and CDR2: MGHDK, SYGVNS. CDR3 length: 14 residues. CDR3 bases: TGTGCCAGCAGTGACTCTAGCGGGGGAGATACGCAGTATTTT. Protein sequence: CASSDSSGGDTQYF. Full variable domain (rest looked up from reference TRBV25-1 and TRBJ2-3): EADIYQTPRYLVIGTGKKITLECSQTMGHDKMYWYQQDPGMELHLIHYSYGVNSTEKGDLSSESTVSRIRTEHFPLTLESARPSHTSQYLCASSDSSGGDTQYFGPGTRLTVL.

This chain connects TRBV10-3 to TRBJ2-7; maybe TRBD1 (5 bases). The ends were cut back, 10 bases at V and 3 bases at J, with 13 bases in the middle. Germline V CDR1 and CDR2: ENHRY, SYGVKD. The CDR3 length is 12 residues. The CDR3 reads CATQDNSYEQYF. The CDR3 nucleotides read TGTGCCACCCAGGACAATAGCTACGAGCAGTACTTC.

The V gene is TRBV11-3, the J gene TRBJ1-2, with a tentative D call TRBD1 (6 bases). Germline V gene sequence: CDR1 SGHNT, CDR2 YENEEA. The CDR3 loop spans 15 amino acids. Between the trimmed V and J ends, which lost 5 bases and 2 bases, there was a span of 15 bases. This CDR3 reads CASSIRRGANYGYTF. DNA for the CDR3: TGTGCCAGCAGCATCAGGCGGGGGGCCAACTATGGCTACACCTTC.

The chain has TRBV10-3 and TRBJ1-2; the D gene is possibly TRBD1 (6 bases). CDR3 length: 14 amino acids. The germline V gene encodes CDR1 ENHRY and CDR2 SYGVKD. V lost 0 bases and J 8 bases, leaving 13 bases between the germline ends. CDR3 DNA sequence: TGTGCCATCAGTGAGTCGATTGGGGGCTGGGGCTACACCTTC. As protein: CAISESIGGWGYTF.

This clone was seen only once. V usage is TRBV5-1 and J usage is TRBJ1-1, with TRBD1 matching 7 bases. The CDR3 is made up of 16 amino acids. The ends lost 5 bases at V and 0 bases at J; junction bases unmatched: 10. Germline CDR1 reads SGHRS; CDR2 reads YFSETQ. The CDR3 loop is CASSLQGVYMNTEAFF. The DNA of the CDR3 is TGCGCCAGCAGTCTCCAGGGGGTTTACATGAACACTGAAGCTTTCTTT.

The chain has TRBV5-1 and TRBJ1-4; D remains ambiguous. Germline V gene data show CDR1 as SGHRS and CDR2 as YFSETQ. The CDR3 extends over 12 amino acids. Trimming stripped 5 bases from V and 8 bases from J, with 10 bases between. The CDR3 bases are TGCGCCAGCAGTATCGCCGGGGAAAAACTGTTTTTT. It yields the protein CASSIAGEKLFF.

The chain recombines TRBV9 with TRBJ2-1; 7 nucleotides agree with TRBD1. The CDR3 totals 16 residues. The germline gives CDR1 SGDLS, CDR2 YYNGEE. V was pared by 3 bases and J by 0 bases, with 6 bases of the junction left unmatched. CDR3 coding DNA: TGTGCCAGCAGCGCCCGGACAGGAACCTCCTACAATGAGCAGTTCTTC. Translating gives CASSARTGTSYNEQFF.

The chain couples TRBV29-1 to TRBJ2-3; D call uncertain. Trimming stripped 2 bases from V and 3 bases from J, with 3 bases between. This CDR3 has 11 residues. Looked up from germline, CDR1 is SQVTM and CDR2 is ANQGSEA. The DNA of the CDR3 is TGCAGCGTTGAATTTACAGATACGCAGTATTTT. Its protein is CSVEFTDTQYF.

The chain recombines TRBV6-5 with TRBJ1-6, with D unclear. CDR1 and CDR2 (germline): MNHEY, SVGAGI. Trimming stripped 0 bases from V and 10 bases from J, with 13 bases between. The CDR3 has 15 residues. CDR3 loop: CASSYSIEATSPLHF. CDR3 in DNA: TGTGCCAGCAGTTACTCGATTGAGGCCACCTCACCCCTCCACTTT.

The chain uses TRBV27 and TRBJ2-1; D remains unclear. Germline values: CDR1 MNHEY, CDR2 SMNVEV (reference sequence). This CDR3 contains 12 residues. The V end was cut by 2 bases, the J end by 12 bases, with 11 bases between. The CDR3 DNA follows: TGTGCCAGCAGTTTAACCGGCCGGGTGCAGTTCTTC. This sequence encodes CASSLTGRVQFF.

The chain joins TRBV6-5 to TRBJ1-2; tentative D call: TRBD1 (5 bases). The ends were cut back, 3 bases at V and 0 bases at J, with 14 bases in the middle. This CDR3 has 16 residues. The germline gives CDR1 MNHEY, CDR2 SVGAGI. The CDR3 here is CASSYRQSTTNYGYTF. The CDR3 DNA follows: TGTGCCAGCAGTTATCGACAGAGCACAACTAACTATGGCTACACCTTC.

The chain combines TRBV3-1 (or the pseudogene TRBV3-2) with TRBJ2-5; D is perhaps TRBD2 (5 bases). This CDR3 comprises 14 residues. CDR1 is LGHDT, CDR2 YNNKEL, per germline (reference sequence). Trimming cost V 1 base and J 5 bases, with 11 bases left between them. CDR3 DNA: TGTGCCAGCAGCCAAGCCGGGGTAGTTGAGACCCAGTACTTC. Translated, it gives CASSQAGVVETQYF.

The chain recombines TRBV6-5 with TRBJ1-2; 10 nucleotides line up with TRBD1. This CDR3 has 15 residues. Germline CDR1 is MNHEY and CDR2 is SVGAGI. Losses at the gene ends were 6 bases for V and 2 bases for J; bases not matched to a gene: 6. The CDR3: CASRMMGQGNYGYTF. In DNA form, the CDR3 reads TGTGCCAGCAGGATGATGGGACAGGGGAACTATGGCTACACCTTC.

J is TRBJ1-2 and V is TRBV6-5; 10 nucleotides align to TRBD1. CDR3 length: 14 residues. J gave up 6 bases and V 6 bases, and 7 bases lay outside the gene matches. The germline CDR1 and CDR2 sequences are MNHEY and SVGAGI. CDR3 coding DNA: TGTGCCAGCAGCCACCTGGGGACAGGGGATGGCTACACCTTC. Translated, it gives CASSHLGTGDGYTF.

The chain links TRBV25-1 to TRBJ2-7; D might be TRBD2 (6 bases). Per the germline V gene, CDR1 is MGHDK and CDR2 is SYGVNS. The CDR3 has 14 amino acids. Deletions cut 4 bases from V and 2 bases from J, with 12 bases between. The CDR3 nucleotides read TGTGCCAGCAGTGCCTTAGCGGCCCCCTACGAGCAGTACTTC. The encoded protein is CASSALAAPYEQYF.

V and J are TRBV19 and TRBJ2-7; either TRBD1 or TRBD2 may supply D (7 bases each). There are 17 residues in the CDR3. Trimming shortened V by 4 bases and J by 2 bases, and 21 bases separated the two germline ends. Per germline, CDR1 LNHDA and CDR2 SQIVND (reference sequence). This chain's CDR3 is CASSKSPRQGGAYEQYF. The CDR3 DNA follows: TGTGCCAGTAGTAAGAGCCCACGACAGGGAGGGGCCTACGAGCAGTACTTC.

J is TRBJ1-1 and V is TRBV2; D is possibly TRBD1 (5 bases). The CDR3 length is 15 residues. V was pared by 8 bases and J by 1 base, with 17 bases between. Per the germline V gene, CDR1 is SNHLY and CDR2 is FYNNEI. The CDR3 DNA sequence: TGTGCCAGCGTCTTCGGGGGAAACCCGAACACTGAAGCTTTCTTT. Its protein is CASVFGGNPNTEAFF.